This T cell receptor (beta chain) was sequenced for a study of blood T cell repertoires in COVID-19. Clinical history as reported by participants underpinned cohort assignment. The recovered donors of Cohort 3 showed two negative PCRs, clearance, or symptom resolution. Germline CDR1 reads LGHNT; CDR2 reads FRNRAP. This CDR3 is built from 16 residues. J was trimmed by 7 bases and V by 1 base; bases with no gene match: 10. The data were produced by immunoSEQ multiplex PCR, yet TCRdb's version contains in-frame clones alone and is incomplete. The table includes 250,000 to 350,000 clones, around 90% detected once.

Sequencing was performed on PBMCs or T cells enriched from blood (not recorded which). The chain has TRBV12-5 and TRBJ1-1, with TRBD1 identical over 9 bases. The receptor's source is a woman aged 25-40 years who had recovered from COVID-19. The CDR3 loop reads CASGLEPGQGVFEAFF. CDR3 DNA: TGTGCTAGTGGTTTGGAGCCGGGACAGGGAGTTTTTGAAGCTTTCTTT.